This TCR beta chain was obtained from a study of blood T cell repertoires in COVID-19. V was cut by 0 bases and J by 0 bases, with 6 bases left in between. The germline gives CDR1 GTSNPN, CDR2 SVGIG (reference sequence). There are 13 residues in the CDR3. Generated by immunoSEQ multiplex PCR, the TCRdb table keeps only in-frame clones and is missing some. Among 80,000 to 95,000 clones, 80% to 85% were seen once, and the ten largest hold about 17%. This chain uses TRBV30 with TRBJ2-7; D uncertain. Input material: peripheral blood. The sequence was obtained from an elderly woman with active or convalescent COVID-19. The CDR3 bases are TGTGCCTGGAGTGTACTTAGCTCCTACGAGCAGTACTTC. It translates to CAWSVLSSYEQYF.